This is a list of T cell receptor beta chains from one sample in a study of chemoradiotherapy in HPV16-positive cancers. Using immunoSEQ multiplex PCR, the repertoire was profiled, and TCRdb retains in-frame clones only, with some absent. The sample records about 7,000 clones, approximately 91% being singletons. The starting material was tumor tissue, obtained from a patient who underwent chemoradiotherapy. These receptors were obtained from a human donor with HPV-associated anogenital cancer. Each CDR3 is given with its conserved first and last residue. The D gene is left open where the match is weak. Only part of the rows carry a size: once, few, many, or a class if the clone is expanded.

d_call j_call clone_size v_call cdr3_nt cdr3_aa
NA TRBJ2-1 NA TRBV5-1 TGCGCCAGCAGCTTAATGGGCAAAAACAATGAGCAGTTCTTC CASSLMGKNNEQFF
TRBD2 TRBJ2-7 NA TRBV5-1 TGCGCCAGCAGCGGGACTAGCGGGAGTTACGAGCAGTACTTC CASSGTSGSYEQYF
TRBD1 TRBJ1-2 once TRBV27 TGTGCCAGCAGTAGGACAGGGGGAACGAGGGGCTACACCTTC CASSRTGGTRGYTF
NA TRBJ2-3 NA TRBV5-8 TGTGCCAGCAGCTTGGAAGGGAGTAGCACAGATACGCAGTATTTT CASSLEGSSTDTQYF
NA TRBJ2-5 NA TRBV5-1 TGCGCCAGCAGCTTAGGTCGGAGAGAGACCCAGTACTTC CASSLGRRETQYF
NA TRBJ2-1 NA TRBV7-9 TGTGCCAGCAGCTTACCCTCTTCACGGTACTCCTACAATGAGCAGTTCTTC CASSLPSSRYSYNEQFF
TRBD2 TRBJ2-1 NA TRBV4-2 TGTGCCAGCAGCCAAGATAGTACGACTAGCGGGATAAATAATGAGCAGTTCTTC CASSQDSTTSGINNEQFF
NA TRBJ2-7 NA TRBV5-1 TGCGCCAGCACCCCCGTAACGGCCGGGAGCTCCTACGAGCAGTACTTC CASTPVTAGSSYEQYF
NA TRBJ1-2 NA TRBV7-2 TGTGCCAGCAGCGGGGCCGTATCCTATGGCTACACCTTC CASSGAVSYGYTF
NA TRBJ1-1 NA TRBV30 TGTGCCTGGTCCCCTTTTGCAGGGAACACTGAAGCTTTCTTT CAWSPFAGNTEAFF
NA TRBJ1-2 once TRBV9 TGTGCCAGCAGCGTAAGTCCCACCGACTATGGCTACACCTTC CASSVSPTDYGYTF
NA TRBJ2-4 NA TRBV18 TGTGCCAGCTCACCGACAGGGGAGGGTTTTACGAACATTCAGTACTTC CASSPTGEGFTNIQYF
TRBD2 TRBJ2-4 NA TRBV29-1 TGCAGCGCCTTAGCGGGAGGGTGGGTCAAAAACATTCAGTACTTC CSALAGGWVKNIQYF
NA TRBJ1-1 NA TRBV5-1 TGCGCCAGCAGCTTTCAGGGCGTGGACACTGAAGCTTTCTTT CASSFQGVDTEAFF
NA TRBJ2-1 NA TRBV7-9 TGTGCCAGCAGCTCTCAGCAGTTCTTC CASSSQQFF
NA TRBJ2-2 NA TRBV7-2 TGTGCCAGCAGCTTAGACCCAAAGGGGACCGGGGAGCTGTTTTTT CASSLDPKGTGELFF
NA TRBJ2-7 NA TRBV2 TGTGCCAGCAGTGACTCCGAGTTAGAAGAGCAGTACTTC CASSDSELEEQYF
NA TRBJ1-2 NA TRBV2 TGTGCCAGCAGTGAAGGGACTGGGACGGGCTATGGCTACACCTTC CASSEGTGTGYGYTF
NA TRBJ2-7 NA TRBV9 TGTGCCAGCAGCACCGGGCCGACAGGCCAAATCCCCTACGAGCAGTACTTC CASSTGPTGQIPYEQYF
TRBD2 TRBJ2-1 NA TRBV7-8 TGTGCCAGCAGCTTACCCGGGACTAGCGGGAGAAATGAGCAGTTCTTC CASSLPGTSGRNEQFF
NA TRBJ2-7 NA TRBV2 TGTGCCAGCAGTGACCGACACCAACTATCCTACGAGCAGTACTTC CASSDRHQLSYEQYF
NA TRBJ2-6 NA TRBV9 TGTGCCAGCAGCGCTTCTGGAGGGGGCTCTGGGGCCAACGTCCTGACTTTC CASSASGGGSGANVLTF
TRBD2 TRBJ2-1 NA TRBV19 TGTGCCAGTAGTATTGGGACTAGCGGAAACAATGAGCAGTTCTTC CASSIGTSGNNEQFF
NA TRBJ2-3 few TRBV5-1 TGCGCCAGCAGCTTAAGTGCTAGCACAGATACGCAGTATTTT CASSLSASTDTQYF
NA TRBJ2-3 NA TRBV7-9 TGTGCCAGCAGCTTAAACCTACCCACAGATACGCAGTATTTT CASSLNLPTDTQYF
NA TRBJ2-1 NA TRBV12-5 TGTGCTAGTGTCGTCGGGCAGGGCCCGAGCTCCTACAATGAGCAGTTCTTC CASVVGQGPSSYNEQFF
NA TRBJ1-6 NA TRBV11-2 TGTGCCAGCAGCTTCGGGAGACTCCCTCATTCACCCCTCCACTTT CASSFGRLPHSPLHF
TRBD2 TRBJ2-5 once TRBV7-9 TGTGCCAGCAGGCTAGCGGACTTACAAGAGACCCAGTACTTC CASRLADLQETQYF
NA TRBJ2-7 NA TRBV10-3 TGTGCCATCAGTCCCGAGGGGGTCGAGCAGTACTTC CAISPEGVEQYF
NA TRBJ1-1 once TRBV5-1 TGCGCCAGCAGCTTTGCCTCAGGCGCTGAAGCTTTCTTT CASSFASGAEAFF
NA TRBJ1-1 NA TRBV25-1 TGTGCCAGCAGTGAAAAGAGAAACACTGAAGCTTTCTTT CASSEKRNTEAFF
NA TRBJ1-3 NA TRBV30 TGTGCCTGGAAGAGGCCTGGAAACACCATATATTTT CAWKRPGNTIYF
NA TRBJ1-2 NA TRBV19 TGTGCCAGTAGTACCCAACGGACAGAAAACATCTATGGCTACACCTTC CASSTQRTENIYGYTF
NA TRBJ1-2 NA TRBV7-9 TGTGCCAGCAGCTACCGGGCCTATGGCTACACCTTC CASSYRAYGYTF
NA TRBJ1-5 NA TRBV30 TGTGCCTGGAGTGTACAAAGGAGGGAGCCCCAGCATTTT CAWSVQRREPQHF
TRBD1 TRBJ2-2 NA TRBV5-1 TGCGCCAGTTCCTCAGGGGGAGTCACCGGGGAGCTGTTTTTT CASSSGGVTGELFF
TRBD2 TRBJ2-5 NA TRBV6-6 TGTGCCAGCAAGGAACTAGCGGGAGAGACCCAGTACTTC CASKELAGETQYF
TRBD2 TRBJ2-1 few TRBV11-1 TGTGCCAGCAGCTTTAGCGGGAACCACTACAATGAGCAGTTCTTC CASSFSGNHYNEQFF
NA TRBJ2-5 NA TRBV7-2 TGTGCCAGCAGCCAACCGCTGGGGATGGGGAAAGAGACCCAGTACTTC CASSQPLGMGKETQYF
NA TRBJ2-1 NA TRBV29-1 TGCAGCGTTGAGGGACTCCCCCAGTACGGGGGGCAGTTCTTC CSVEGLPQYGGQFF
NA TRBJ2-7 NA TRBV11-3 TGTGCCAGCAGCTCAACCTCGAGGGGCGAGCAGTACTTC CASSSTSRGEQYF
TRBD2 TRBJ2-1 NA TRBV13 TGTGCCAGCAGCTCTACTAGCGGGGGGGATGAGCAGTTCTTC CASSSTSGGDEQFF
TRBD2 TRBJ2-5 NA TRBV6-5 TGTGCCAGCAGGTCGGGAGGGGACGGAGAGGAGACCCAGTACTTC CASRSGGDGEETQYF
NA TRBJ2-1 NA TRBV5-1 TGCGCCAGCAGCTTGGCCCCGGGGTCCAACAATGAGCAGTTCTTC CASSLAPGSNNEQFF